This T cell receptor beta chain was identified in a study of shared clonotypes between healthy human individuals. Study findings and constraints: Several donors shared around 5% of their naive CD4 clonotypes. Larger estimated richness was generally seen in naive subsets than in memory subsets.

Around 32,000 T cell genomes, or roughly 180 ng DNA, went into the sorted-subset replicate PCRs. Per the original methods: Filtering differed for immunoSEQ, which gave only junction sequences without quality scores. TCRdb's table, derived via immunoSEQ multiplex PCR, lists solely in-frame clones and lacks some. V and J calls and clone size are given by that table; D and trimming were obtained from the DNA. This sample has about 1.5 million clones; over 95% occur once, and the top ten carry over 1%. A word on this clone: Its antigen is still unknown.

The sequenced material came from naive CD4+ T cells sorted from blood. The sample's subset: CD45RA+ positively selected. The clonotype originates from a man in his thirties or forties in good health.

This chain's CDR3 is CASSLEQGVLDEQFF. The CDR3, as DNA: TGCGCCAGCAGCTTGGAACAGGGGGTTTTGGATGAGCAGTTCTTC. The V call is TRBV5-1, the J call TRBJ2-1, with 8 bases aligning to TRBD1. V shed 0 bases, J shed 8 bases, and the junction held 7 bases outside the gene matches. Per germline, CDR1 SGHRS and CDR2 YFSETQ. This CDR3 contains 15 residues.